A single sample is the source of the 24 T cell receptor beta chains below, sequenced in a study of blood T cells in healthy people across ages (dated by TCRdb to 2015 to 2017). Library generation was performed with 5' RACE. The sequencer listed for this sample is Illumina HiSeq 2500. A second PCR of roughly 7 to 11 cycles was run with a J-beta primer mix and a sample-barcoded 5' primer. TCRdb reprocessed the public reads (quality trimming at Q25 with fastp, clone calling with MiXCR) and kept in-frame beta chains. Entries are consolidated by CDR3 protein sequence, retaining the most common genes and DNA. The sample records roughly 700,000 distinct CDR3 sequences, about half of which are singletons. The ten largest make up around a third of the sample. The sample was blood. The receptors were gathered from a woman aged 55-69 years in good health.

In this sample, this clonotype turned up a few times. The CDR3 spells CASSTPQGRTDTQYF. In DNA form, the CDR3 reads TGTGCCAGCAGTACCCCGCAGGGCCGCACAGATACGCAGTATTTT. The J gene is TRBJ2-3, the V gene TRBV28; a weak D match, TRBD1 (5 bases). CDR3 length: 15 amino acids. V was clipped by 5 bases and J by 1 base, with 13 bases between them. Germline CDR1 is MDHEN and CDR2 is SYDVKM.

About this clonotype: This may stem from a read error, because a much larger clone lies one nucleotide away. The chain carries TRBV9 and TRBJ1-5, with a weak D call TRBD1 (6 bases). CDR1 and CDR2 from the germline V gene are SGDLS and YYNGEE. The CDR3 spans 15 residues. CDR3 sequence (DNA): TGTGCCGGCAGCGAGGGGGGTGACTCCGATCAGCCCCAGCATTTT. This sequence encodes CAGSEGGDSDQPQHF.

Only a few counts were recorded for this clonotype. The chain joins TRBV7-2 to TRBJ1-1, with D unresolved. Germline V gene data show CDR1 as SGHTA and CDR2 as FQGNSA. CDR3 length equals 15 residues. V gave up 1 base and J gave up 1 base, with 10 bases separating them. The CDR3 DNA sequence: TGTGCCAGCAGCTTAGTCGCCAAGGCGAACACTGAAGCTTTCTTT. Translation: CASSLVAKANTEAFF.

V is TRBV20-1 and J is TRBJ2-3, with 9 nucleotides matching TRBD2. After removal of 6 bases from V and 4 bases from J, the junction contained 11 bases not matched to a gene. Germline lookup yields CDR1 DFQATT and CDR2 SNEGSKA (reference sequence). The length of the CDR3 is 15 residues. The CDR3 is CSAPPVAGVADTQYF. The DNA for the CDR3 is TGCAGTGCCCCGCCGGTAGCGGGAGTGGCAGATACGCAGTATTTT.

V and J are TRBV6-6 and TRBJ1-5, with D uncertain. CDR3 size: 15 residues. V lost 7 bases to trimming and J lost 1 base, with 14 bases between them. Per the germline V gene, CDR1 is MNHNY and CDR2 is SVGAGI (reference sequence). Here the CDR3 reads CASKPPEASNQPQHF. The CDR3 DNA reads TGTGCCAGCAAACCTCCCGAGGCGAGCAATCAGCCCCAGCATTTT.

This clonotype was seen more than once but under ten times. The chain couples TRBV10-3 to TRBJ1-2; D is uncertain. CDR3 size: 12 residues. V lost 10 bases and J lost 1, with 10 bases in between. Germline V gene sequence: CDR1 ENHRY, CDR2 SYGVKD. As DNA, the CDR3 is TGTGCCACCGGACGGGATAACTATGGCTACACCTTC. This translates into CATGRDNYGYTF.

CDR3 bases: TGTGCCAGCAGCCGTGAGGCTAGCGGGGGAGAGACCCAGTACTTC. It yields the protein CASSREASGGETQYF. The J gene is TRBJ2-5, the V gene TRBV7-9, with 10 bases aligning to TRBD2. Trimming at V came to 5 bases and at J to 4 bases, leaving 7 bases not matched to a gene. This CDR3 spans 15 amino acids. Germline values: CDR1 SEHNR, CDR2 FQNEAQ (reference sequence).

CDR3 in DNA: TGTGCCAGCAGTTTACCAGGGTCAAACCAGCCCCAGCATTTT. This translates into CASSLPGSNQPQHF. The V and J genes are TRBV28 and TRBJ1-5; the D gene is possibly TRBD1 (5 bases). The ends were cut back, 2 bases at V and 7 bases at J, with 12 bases in the middle. CDR3 length: 14 residues. Germline CDR1 MDHEN, CDR2 SYDVKM.

This chain joins TRBV7-2 and TRBJ2-5; no clear D. Deletions cut 1 base from V and 5 bases from J, with 11 bases between. The CDR3 is 14 residues long. Germline CDR1 is SGHTA and CDR2 is FQGNSA. CDR3 nucleotide sequence: TGTGCCAGCAGCTTAGGGGCGTTGAGGGAGACCCAGTACTTC. It translates to CASSLGALRETQYF.

J is TRBJ2-3 and V is TRBV2; unclear D gene. Germline CDR1 is SNHLY and CDR2 is FYNNEI. Trimming took off 7 bases at V and 4 bases at J, with 9 bases between the two ends. The CDR3 loop spans 12 amino acids. The CDR3 DNA follows: TGTGCCAGCAAACCGAGGTCAGATACGCAGTATTTT. Amino acids: CASKPRSDTQYF.

V and J are TRBV7-2 and TRBJ2-1; D remains unclear. The CDR3 has 13 residues. CDR1 and CDR2 (germline): SGHTA, FQGNSA. V dropped 3 bases and J dropped 7 bases, with 10 bases sitting between them. The CDR3 reads CASSFQVRNEQFF. CDR3 in DNA: TGTGCCAGCAGCTTCCAGGTTAGGAATGAGCAGTTCTTC.

The chain is built from TRBV6-4 and TRBJ2-1; 11 bases match TRBD2. The J segment lost 7 bases and the V segment lost 3 bases, leaving 5 bases of the junction unmatched. The CDR3 is 15 residues long. Germline V lookup: CDR1 MRHNA, CDR2 SNTAGT. CDR3 in amino acids: CASSEQASGRNEQFF. CDR3 coding DNA: TGTGCCAGCAGTGAACAGGCTAGCGGGAGGAATGAGCAGTTCTTC.

V is TRBV28 and J is TRBJ1-6; D is unresolved. Per the germline V gene, CDR1 is MDHEN and CDR2 is SYDVKM. V was cut by 7 bases and J by 7 bases, with 8 bases left in between. The CDR3 length is 12 residues. CDR3 amino acids: CASTTQNSPLHF. In DNA form, the CDR3 reads TGTGCCAGCACCACACAGAATTCACCCCTCCACTTT.

This clonotype was detected ten times or more. This sequence joins TRBV20-1 and TRBJ2-7, with 10 nucleotides matching TRBD1. CDR3 length: 15 residues. CDR1 is DFQATT, CDR2 SNEGSKA, per germline (reference sequence). V was clipped by 3 bases and J by 1 base; unmatched bases: 6. The CDR3 loop is CSASLRDRGSYEQYF. The DNA of the CDR3 is TGCAGTGCTAGCTTAAGGGACAGGGGATCCTACGAGCAGTACTTC.

The V call is TRBV5-6, the J call TRBJ1-2; TRBD1 agrees at 7 bases. Germline V gene data show CDR1 as SGHDT and CDR2 as YYEEEE. The trim removed 4 bases at V and 3 bases at J, leaving 6 bases unmatched. The CDR3 is made up of 14 amino acids. DNA of the CDR3: TGTGCCAGCAGCCGAGGACAGGTCTACTATGGCTACACCTTC. It is translated as CASSRGQVYYGYTF. Full variable domain (missing parts from reference TRBV5-6 and TRBJ1-2): DAGVTQSPTHLIKTRGQQVTLRCSPKSGHDTVSWYQQALGQGPQFIFQYYEEEERQRGNFPDRFSGHQFPNYSSELNVNALLLGDSALYLCASSRGQVYYGYTFGSGTRLTVV.

The table lists this clonotype with a few counts. The chain couples TRBV7-9 to TRBJ1-4; 8 bases fit TRBD1. Germline values: CDR1 SEHNR, CDR2 FQNEAQ (reference sequence). V trimming: 4 bases; J trimming: 6 bases; junction bases outside the gene matches: 4. This CDR3 is 14 amino acids long. The CDR3 DNA sequence: TGTGCCAGCAGCTATGACAGGGGAGATGAAAAACTGTTTTTT. Encoded protein: CASSYDRGDEKLFF. Complete variable domain (other parts from reference TRBV7-9 and TRBJ1-4): DTGVSQNPRHKITKRGQNVTFRCDPISEHNRLYWYRQTLGQGPEFLTYFQNEAQLEKSRLLSDRFSAERPKGSFSTLEIQRTEQGDSAMYLCASSYDRGDEKLFFGSGTQLSVL.

In its sample, this clonotype was seen a few times. The chain combines TRBV7-2 with TRBJ2-7, with 10 positions matching TRBD1. V shed 4 bases, J shed 3 bases, and the junction held 3 bases outside the gene matches. Per germline, CDR1 SGHTA and CDR2 FQGNSA. This CDR3 contains 14 residues. CDR3 sequence (DNA): TGTGCCAGCAGCTCTGACAGGGGGCGCTACGAGCAGTACTTC. It specifies CASSSDRGRYEQYF.

This chain connects TRBV24-1 to TRBJ2-7, with D uncertain. The germline CDR1 and CDR2 sequences are KGHDR and SFDVKD. The CDR3 runs to 12 residues. The V end was cut by 1 base, the J end by 6 bases, with 6 bases between. CDR3 loop: CATSDFSTEQYF. CDR3 bases: TGTGCCACCAGTGATTTTTCGACCGAGCAGTACTTC.

In DNA form, the CDR3 reads TGTGCCAGCAGCTTACTGACTAGCGGGAGTTACGGGCAGTACTTC. Its translation: CASSLLTSGSYGQYF. The chain couples TRBV11-1 to TRBJ2-5; 12 nucleotides match TRBD2. With 2 bases clipped from V and 11 bases from J, the junction kept 9 bases outside the gene matches. CDR1 is SGHAT, CDR2 FQDESV, per germline (reference sequence). This CDR3 contains 15 residues.

Only a few counts were recorded for this clonotype. The gene calls are TRBV11-3 and TRBJ2-5; TRBD1 aligns across 7 bases. The tail of the sequence fits TRBJ2-7 better, so the J call may be wrong. Germline V gene data show CDR1 as SGHNT and CDR2 as YENEEA. The CDR3 covers 13 residues. CDR3 sequence (DNA): TGTGCCAGCAGCGCAGGGACAGCCCGCGAGCAGTACTTC. Protein product: CASSAGTAREQYF.

This clonotype was counted between two and nine times. This sequence joins TRBV7-9 and TRBJ2-7; TRBD1 might be the D (6 bases). TRBJ2-5 matches the DNA end more closely, so the J call is doubtful. CDR3 length: 15 residues. Germline lookup yields CDR1 SEHNR and CDR2 FQNEAQ (reference sequence). The CDR3 spells CASSFYRVLEETQYF. CDR3 nucleotides: TGTGCCAGCAGCTTCTACAGGGTACTCGAGGAGACCCAGTACTTC.

There are a few counts of this clonotype. This chain connects TRBV20-1 to TRBJ2-1; 10 nucleotides align to TRBD2. V shed 4 bases, J shed 1 base, and the junction held 4 bases outside the gene matches. This CDR3 comprises 15 residues. Germline V CDR1 and CDR2: DFQATT, SNEGSKA (reference sequence). The CDR3: CSANLAGVSYNEQFF. The CDR3 DNA reads TGCAGTGCTAATCTAGCGGGAGTTTCCTACAATGAGCAGTTCTTC.

This chain connects TRBV3-1 to TRBJ1-2, with D perhaps TRBD1 (6 bases). CDR1 LGHDT and CDR2 YNNKEL come from the germline V gene (reference sequence). V dropped 4 bases and J dropped 0 bases, with 12 bases sitting between them. CDR3 length: 15 amino acids. CDR3 coding DNA: TGTGCCAGCAGCCCCCGGACAGAATCTAACTATGGCTACACCTTC. Its translation: CASSPRTESNYGYTF.

This clonotype is a singleton in its sample. The rearrangement uses TRBV6-6 and TRBJ2-1; 14 nucleotides align to TRBD2. Germline CDR1 and CDR2: MNHNY and SVGAGI (reference sequence). The J segment lost 9 bases and the V segment lost 2 bases, leaving 6 bases of the junction unmatched. This CDR3 comprises 16 residues. The CDR3 is CASSYATSGGAGEQFF. CDR3 in DNA: TGTGCCAGCAGTTACGCGACTAGCGGGGGGGCAGGTGAGCAGTTCTTC.